The 2 T cell receptor beta chains given below trace back to one sample, sequenced in a study of T-cell memory formation after mild COVID-19. TCRdb independently ran MiXCR on the 5' RACE reads; one entry per CDR3 protein. This table holds 200,000 to 250,000 distinct CDR3 sequences, under 30% found once. Material for sequencing was PBMCs or a T cell subset sorted from them (not recorded which). All receptors derive from an adult woman who had mild COVID-19 (a few samples of this study predate the infection). Cell type and time point are not known.

The chain is built from TRBV11-2 and TRBJ2-7; D is perhaps TRBD1 (5 bases). The germline V gene has CDR1 SGHAT and CDR2 FQNNGV. With 4 bases removed from V and 0 bases from J, the gap between germline ends came to 10 bases. The CDR3 sequence is 14 residues long. CDR3 DNA: TGTGCCAGCAGCTCTCAGGGATACTCCTACGAGCAGTACTTC. Translation: CASSSQGYSYEQYF.

The genes are TRBV7-3 and TRBJ2-2; 9 bases are a match to TRBD2. This CDR3 spans 15 amino acids. CDR1 is SGHTA and CDR2 is FQGTGA in the germline V gene. Trimming at V came to 5 bases and at J to 10 bases, leaving 11 bases not matched to a gene. In nucleotides, the CDR3 is TGTGCCAGCAGCCCAAAGGGGCTAGCGGGAACGGAGCTGTTTTTT. Translated: CASSPKGLAGTELFF. Complete variable domain (other parts from reference TRBV7-3 and TRBJ2-2): GAGVSQTPSNKVTEKGKYVELRCDPISGHTALYWYRQSLGQGPEFLIYFQGTGAADDSGLPNDRFFAVRPEGSVSTLKIQRTERGDSAVYLCASSPKGLAGTELFFGEGSRLTVL.